Included here is one T cell receptor beta chain sequence, with context. What it recognizes is unknown. CDR3 length: 14 amino acids. The V and J ends lost 2 bases and 4 bases respectively, with 10 bases between them. Germline CDR1 reads SGHRS; CDR2 reads YFSETQ. Isolation of CD4+ T cells took place after 10 days of culture. Everyone in the study got two shots of either the BNT162b2 or mRNA-1273 vaccine. It was on days 3 and 7 that half the medium was replaced with IL-2 medium. Repertoires were generated with immunoSEQ multiplex PCR, while TCRdb's copy carries only in-frame clones and drops some. Of tens of thousands of clones listed, roughly four fifths are singletons. The data are from a study of vaccination effects on CD4 cells after COVID-19. Study-wide results and limits: Sampling in the study covered few convalescent patients and included no early post-infection timepoints.

Sequenced here: CD4+ T cells from PBMCs cultured without peptide, sampled after COVID-19 vaccination. This TCR came from a human donor who received a COVID-19 vaccine. This chain connects TRBV5-1 to TRBJ1-3; D is ambiguous. The CDR3 DNA reads TGCGCCAGCAGCTTAGAGCAGGCCGGAAACACCATATATTTT. Residues: CASSLEQAGNTIYF.